The 13 T cell receptor beta chains reported below all come from one sample, sequenced in a study of T cells in Graves' hyperthyroidism and ophthalmopathy. TCR beta CDR3 sequences were amplified from RNA transcripts. The HTBI primer set served for first-round RT-PCR of the TCR CDR3. TCRdb passed the multiplex PCR reads through MiXCR, listing each CDR3 protein once. The table lists 500,000 to 700,000 distinct CDR3 sequences, over 15% of them singletons, with 15% to 20% in the top ten. The sample taken for sequencing was blood. The receptors were sampled from a woman between 18 and 30 years old with Graves' hyperthyroidism.

This clonotype was detected ten times or more. The chain employs TRBV20-1 and TRBJ2-1; TRBD2 agrees at 13 bases. V dropped 7 bases and J dropped 1; count of bases not matched to a gene: 4. The germline CDR1 and CDR2 sequences are DFQATT and SNEGSKA (reference sequence). This CDR3 has 15 amino acids. CDR3 nucleotide sequence: TGCAGTGTCCTGGGACTAGCGGGATCCTACAATGAGCAGTTCTTC. Translating gives CSVLGLAGSYNEQFF.

The V and J genes are TRBV15 and TRBJ2-7; possibly TRBD1 for D (5 bases). Trimming pared 5 bases from V and 6 bases from J, leaving 20 bases between. The CDR3 extends over 15 amino acids. From germline, CDR1 is LNHNV and CDR2 YYDKDF (reference sequence). The CDR3 DNA sequence: TGTGCCACCAGCGGCCGACAGTCCGGATCGTCCGAGCAGTACTTC. As protein: CATSGRQSGSSEQYF. Full variable domain (rest looked up from reference TRBV15 and TRBJ2-7): DAMVIQNPRYQVTQFGKPVTLSCSQTLNHNVMYWYQQKSSQAPKLLFHYYDKDFNNEADTPDNFQSRRPNTSFCFLDIRSPGLGDTAMYLCATSGRQSGSSEQYFGPGTRLTVT.

This clonotype appeared many times. The genes are TRBV19 and TRBJ2-7; TRBD1 agrees at 8 bases. The CDR3 covers 14 residues. The germline CDR1 and CDR2 sequences are LNHDA and SQIVND (reference sequence). The trim removed 5 bases at V and 3 bases at J, leaving 6 bases unmatched. As DNA, the CDR3 is TGTGCCAGTAGTGTGGGGACAGGCATCTACGAGCAGTACTTC. This encodes CASSVGTGIYEQYF. Variable domain in full (rest from reference TRBV19 and TRBJ2-7): DGGITQSPKYLFRKEGQNVTLSCEQNLNHDAMYWYRQDPGQGLRLIYYSQIVNDFQKGDIAEGYSVSREKKESFPLTVTSAQKNPTAFYLCASSVGTGIYEQYFGPGTRLTVT.

This clonotype showed up many times. The chain links TRBV12-3 or TRBV12-4 to TRBJ2-7; D ambiguous. Trimming removed 5 bases from V and 6 bases from J, with 14 bases in between. The CDR3 is 13 amino acids. CDR3 nucleotides: TGTGCCAGCAGTATCCTTCGGGTTAGCGAGCAGTACTTC. This codes for CASSILRVSEQYF.

This clonotype was counted only a few times. The rearrangement uses TRBV20-1 and TRBJ2-5; D is unresolved. This CDR3 spans 10 amino acids. Per the germline V gene, CDR1 is DFQATT and CDR2 is SNEGSKA (reference sequence). Deletions cut 7 bases from V and 4 bases from J, with 7 bases between. The CDR3 spells CSVQPETQYF. The CDR3 DNA follows: TGCAGTGTACAGCCAGAGACCCAGTACTTC.

This clonotype appeared once. CDR3 protein: CASSLIQGLNQPQHF. CDR3 in DNA: TGCGCCAGCAGCTTGATACAGGGTCTCAATCAGCCCCAGCATTTT. V is TRBV5-1 and J is TRBJ1-5; possible D gene TRBD1, 6 bases. There are 15 residues in the CDR3. Germline V gene data show CDR1 as SGHRS and CDR2 as YFSETQ. Trimming left V 1 base short and J 3 bases short, with 11 bases between.

This clonotype showed up many times. The chain combines TRBV20-1 with TRBJ2-5; the D is unclear. The CDR3 spans 12 residues. Germline loops: CDR1 DFQATT, CDR2 SNEGSKA (reference sequence). Trimming took off 5 bases at V and 2 bases at J, with 9 bases between the two ends. Here the CDR3 DNA reads TGCAGTGCTTATAGGTGGCAAGAGACCCAGTACTTC. Its translation: CSAYRWQETQYF.

This clonotype was recorded many times. The V call is TRBV12-3 or TRBV12-4, the J call TRBJ2-5; 10 nucleotides align to TRBD2. CDR3 length: 23 residues. Germline trimming cut 5 bases from V and 3 bases from J; bases unmatched to any gene: 30. CDR3 region: CASSPRRTSGLLVGGGGKETQYF. The CDR3 DNA reads as TGTGCCAGCAGTCCCCGGAGGACTAGCGGCCTCCTAGTTGGCGGTGGGGGGAAAGAGACCCAGTACTTC.

This sequence joins TRBV5-8 and TRBJ1-4; possibly TRBD1 for D (5 bases). Germline V gene lookup returns CDR1 SGHTS and CDR2 YDEGEE. The V end was cut by 1 base, the J end by 5 bases, with 12 bases between. The CDR3 sequence is 15 residues long. CDR3 region: CASSLMRGINEKLFF. CDR3 sequence (DNA): TGTGCCAGCAGCTTGATGAGGGGCATAAATGAAAAACTGTTTTTT.

This clonotype was observed many times. The chain recombines TRBV11-2 with TRBJ2-7; 11 nucleotides match TRBD1. The CDR3 has 13 residues. V lost 5 bases to trimming and J lost 7 bases; unmatched junction nucleotides: 4. Germline V gene lookup returns CDR1 SGHAT and CDR2 FQNNGV. CDR3 nucleotide sequence: TGTGCCAGCAGCCGGGACAGGGGGAGTGAGCAGTACTTC. Translation: CASSRDRGSEQYF.

The sample holds many counts of this clonotype. The rearrangement links TRBV11-3 to TRBJ1-6; D perhaps matches TRBD1 (5 bases). With 6 bases removed from V and 10 bases from J, the gap between germline ends came to 16 bases. This CDR3 has 14 amino acids. Germline V gene sequence: CDR1 SGHNT, CDR2 YENEEA. CDR3 coding DNA: TGTGCCAGCAGTTTACGGGGCAGCCAGTCACCCCTCCACTTT. Translation gives CASSLRGSQSPLHF.

CDR3 sequence reads: CSPGTQYF. CDR3 sequence (DNA): TGCAGCCCCGGGACGCAGTATTTT. The V gene is TRBV29-1, the J gene TRBJ2-3; D uncertain. The CDR3 is 8 amino acids. Trimming cost V 8 bases and J 9 bases, with 6 bases left between them. Germline V lookup: CDR1 SQVTM, CDR2 ANQGSEA.

The table lists this clonotype with many counts. The chain uses TRBV30 and TRBJ1-1; D is unresolved. The ends were cut back, 0 bases at V and 3 bases at J, with 8 bases in the middle. The CDR3 is 13 residues long. Per germline, CDR1 GTSNPN and CDR2 SVGIG (reference sequence). In nucleotides, the CDR3 is TGTGCCTGGAGTGTACTGGAGCACACTGAAGCTTTCTTT. It yields the protein CAWSVLEHTEAFF.